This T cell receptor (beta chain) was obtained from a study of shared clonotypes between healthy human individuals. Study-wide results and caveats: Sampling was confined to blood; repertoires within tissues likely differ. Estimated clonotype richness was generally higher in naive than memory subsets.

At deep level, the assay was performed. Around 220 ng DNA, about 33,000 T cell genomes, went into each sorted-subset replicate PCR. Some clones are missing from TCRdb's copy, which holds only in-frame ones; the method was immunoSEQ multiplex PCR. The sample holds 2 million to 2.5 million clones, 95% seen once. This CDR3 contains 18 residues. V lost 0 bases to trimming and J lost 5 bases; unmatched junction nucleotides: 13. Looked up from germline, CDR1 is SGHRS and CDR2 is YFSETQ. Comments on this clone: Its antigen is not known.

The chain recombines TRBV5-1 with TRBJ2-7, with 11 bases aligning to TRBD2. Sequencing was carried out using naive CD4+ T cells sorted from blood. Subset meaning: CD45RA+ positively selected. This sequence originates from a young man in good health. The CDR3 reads CASSLGPYSGRAVNEQYF. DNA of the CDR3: TGCGCCAGCAGCTTGGGCCCATATAGCGGGAGGGCCGTCAACGAGCAGTACTTC.